The sequence of this TCR beta chain was determined in a study of shared clonotypes between healthy human individuals. Overall study context: A couple of women and a few men aged 18 to 49 made up the donors.

V was trimmed by 7 bases and J by 5 bases, leaving 11 bases between them. Germline-derived CDR1 and CDR2 are SNHLY and FYNNEI. The CDR3 is 13 residues long. The test was conducted at deep level. DNA from unsorted PBMC was sequenced on ten immunoSEQ deep assay plates. This table comes from immunoSEQ multiplex PCR, and its TCRdb copy is limited to in-frame clones, with some not included. Found here are about 460,000 clones, roughly four fifths of them singletons; the top ten hold 12%. Note on this clone: Its antigen is unknown.

Study conclusions and caveats: With few donors, the genetic and exposure-history diversity represented was limited.

The sequence was collected from a middle-aged woman in good health. Some clones in this sample may be carry-over from other donors' samples. Input material: PBMCs. The chain uses TRBV2 and TRBJ1-4; D not resolved. The CDR3 nucleotides read TGTGCCAGCATTTCGGATCTAAATGAAAAACTGTTTTTT. It yields the protein CASISDLNEKLFF.